Shown below are 30 T cell receptor beta chains from a single sample sequenced in a study of T cells in women clearing cervical HPV infection. Libraries were prepared by immunoSEQ multiplex PCR; TCRdb keeps only in-frame clonotypes and omits some of them. In all, the sample yields some 41,000 clones. Sequencing used blood buffy coat. Receptors originate from a woman between 18 and 70 years old with a cervical HPV16 infection that either progressed to CIN3+ or cleared (not recorded which).

A remark on this clone: The read comes to an end 3 residues before the CDR3 does, leaving the germline J gene to fill in the end. The rearrangement uses TRBV5-6 and TRBJ2-7; tentative D call: TRBD1 (5 bases). CDR1 and CDR2 (germline): SGHDT, YYEEEE. The CDR3 contains 14 residues. V shed 0 bases and J shed 0 bases, with 7 bases lying between them. CDR3 residues: CASSLGQGSYEQYF. Incomplete CDR3 DNA: TGTGCCAGCAGCTTGGGGCAGGGCTCCTACGAG. Using reference TRBV5-6 and TRBJ2-7 for the parts outside the CDR3, the full variable domain is DAGVTQSPTHLIKTRGQQVTLRCSPKSGHDTVSWYQQALGQGPQFIFQYYEEEERQRGNFPDRFSGHQFPNYSSELNVNALLLGDSALYLCASSLGQGSYEQYFGPGTRLTVT.

As for this clone: The read halts 3 residues ahead of the CDR3 end, with the missing end drawn from the germline J gene. This rearrangement joins TRBV2 to TRBJ1-2; D is ambiguous. Germline loops: CDR1 SNHLY, CDR2 FYNNEI. The CDR3 extends over 12 amino acids. The CDR3 bases that were read are TGTGCCAGCACAGCGGGAACGAGTGAC. Amino acid sequence: CASTAGTSD. The full CDR3 reads CASTAGTSDYTF.

Turning to this clone: The read terminates 3 residues before the CDR3 end, so the remaining end is supplied by the germline J gene. The chain carries TRBV2 and TRBJ1-4; a weak D match, TRBD1 (6 bases). From germline, CDR1 is SNHLY and CDR2 FYNNEI. Deletions cut 6 bases from V and 4 bases from J, with 15 bases between. The CDR3 spans 15 residues. The sequenced part of the CDR3 DNA is TGTGCCAGCAGCATATATACAGGGTTTAATGAAAAA. This translates into CASSIYTGFNEK. The complete CDR3 reads CASSIYTGFNEKLFF.

A remark on this clone: The read stops 3 residues short of the end of the CDR3; the missing end is completed from the germline J gene. The V and J genes are TRBV7-2 and TRBJ1-2; perhaps TRBD1 as D (6 bases). Germline V CDR1 and CDR2: SGHTA, FQGNSA. The CDR3 extends over 13 amino acids. The part of the CDR3 DNA that was read is TGTGCCAGCAGTGCCCCAGGGGACTACGAC. Its translation is CASSAPGDYD. The whole CDR3 protein reads CASSAPGDYDYTF.

Notes on this clone: The read finishes 3 residues shy of the CDR3 end, and the germline J gene is used to complete it. V usage is TRBV30 and J usage is TRBJ2-7; TRBD2 matches at 8 bases. CDR1 and CDR2 (germline): GTSNPN, SVGIG (reference sequence). Trimming removed 2 bases from V and 4 bases from J; junction bases left unmatched: 10. The CDR3 loop spans 15 amino acids. Incomplete CDR3 DNA: TGTGCCTGGAGTCCAAATAGCGGGGCTGGTTACGAG. This gives the protein CAWSPNSGAGYE. The full CDR3 protein is CAWSPNSGAGYEQYF.

A word on this clone: The read finishes 3 residues shy of the CDR3 end, and the germline J gene is used to complete it. The chain carries TRBV7-6 and TRBJ2-4; 7 nucleotides line up with TRBD1. CDR3 length: 16 amino acids. Looked up from germline, CDR1 is SGHVS and CDR2 is FNYEAQ. The CDR3 spells CASSRQGGAGGYGQYF. Incomplete CDR3 DNA: TGTGCCAGCAGCAGACAAGGGGGAGCAGGGGGATATGGT.

A note on this clone: The CDR3 extends 3 residues past the end of the read, so its final part is completed from the germline J gene. The rearrangement links TRBV19 to TRBJ1-5, with 8 positions matching TRBD1. V trimming: 6 bases; J trimming: 5 bases; junction bases outside the gene matches: 3. The CDR3 runs to 13 residues. The germline V gene has CDR1 LNHDA and CDR2 SQIVND (reference sequence). The sequenced CDR3 bases are TGTGCCAGTAGAGGACAGGGCGATCAGCCC. It codes for CASRGQGDQP. The full CDR3 reads CASRGQGDQPQHF. The full variable domain, its missing parts supplied by reference TRBV19 and TRBJ1-5, is DGGITQSPKYLFRKEGQNVTLSCEQNLNHDAMYWYRQDPGQGLRLIYYSQIVNDFQKGDIAEGYSVSREKKESFPLTVTSAQKNPTAFYLCASRGQGDQPQHFGDGTRLSIL.

As regards this clone: The read terminates 3 residues before the CDR3 end, so the remaining end is supplied by the germline J gene. The chain recombines TRBV5-1 with TRBJ2-2; possibly TRBD1 for D (5 bases). V was cut by 0 bases and J by 5 bases, with 11 bases left in between. CDR1 and CDR2 (germline): SGHRS, YFSETQ. The CDR3 length is 15 residues. This CDR3 reads CASSLGQYRTGELFF. Partial CDR3 DNA: TGCGCCAGCAGCTTGGGTCAATACAGGACCGGGGAG.

As for this clone: Read data end 3 residues before the CDR3 end; the end is taken from the germline J gene. The chain uses TRBV7-8 and TRBJ1-1; 11 bases align to TRBD1. From germline, CDR1 is SGHVS and CDR2 FQNEAQ. Trimming at V came to 4 bases and at J to 7 bases, leaving 2 bases not matched to a gene. CDR3 length equals 13 residues. CDR3 amino acids: CASSWGTGGEAFF. The DNA read from the CDR3 is TGTGCCAGCAGCTGGGGGACAGGGGGTGAA.

With regard to this clone: Read data end 3 residues before the CDR3 end; the end is taken from the germline J gene. The chain is built from TRBV5-5 and TRBJ2-7; 7 bases are shared with TRBD2. Losses at the gene ends were 8 bases for V and 5 bases for J; bases not matched to a gene: 10. This CDR3 region has 13 residues. The germline V gene has CDR1 SGHKS and CDR2 YYEKEE (reference sequence). The CDR3 bases that were read are TGTGCCAGTAGGGAGGGGAGTGGCCACGAG. Translation: CASREGSGHE. In full, the CDR3 is CASREGSGHEQYF.

Note on this clone: The read stops 3 residues short of the end of the CDR3; the missing end is completed from the germline J gene. J is TRBJ2-2 and V is TRBV19; either TRBD1 or TRBD2 may supply D (6 bases each). This CDR3 has 13 residues. The germline gives CDR1 LNHDA, CDR2 SQIVND (reference sequence). CDR3 amino acids: CASSLQGGNVLFF. Incomplete CDR3 DNA: TGTGCCAGTAGTTTACAGGGAGGCAACGTG. The complete variable domain, with remaining parts taken from reference TRBV19 and TRBJ2-2, reads DGGITQSPKYLFRKEGQNVTLSCEQNLNHDAMYWYRQDPGQGLRLIYYSQIVNDFQKGDIAEGYSVSREKKESFPLTVTSAQKNPTAFYLCASSLQGGNVLFFGEGSRLTVL.

Regarding this clone: The CDR3 goes on 3 residues after the read ends, and that part is filled in from the germline J gene. V and J are TRBV11-2 and TRBJ2-7; a weak D match, TRBD1 (5 bases). The CDR3 runs 14 residues. The ends were cut back, 1 base at V and 4 bases at J, with 11 bases in the middle. CDR1 and CDR2 from the germline V gene are SGHAT and FQNNGV. The CDR3 loop reads CASSLGQGGYEQYF. The part of the CDR3 DNA that was read is TGTGCCAGCAGCTTAGGGCAGGGTGGATACGAG.

On this clone itself: The CDR3 is cut off 3 residues early in the read; its end comes from the germline J gene. V and J are TRBV4-1 and TRBJ1-5; 9 bases line up with TRBD1. The germline CDR1 and CDR2 sequences are MGHRA and YSYEKL. The CDR3 length is 17 residues. The junction had 8 bases not matched to a gene; V was cut back by 1 base and J by 4 bases. The CDR3 bases that were read are TGCGCCAGCAGCCAAGTCCCTAGACAGGGGGGAAATCAGCCC. Translating it yields CASSQVPRQGGNQP. Given in full, the CDR3 is CASSQVPRQGGNQPQHF.

On this clone itself: The CDR3 is cut off 3 residues early in the read; its end comes from the germline J gene. V usage is TRBV6-2 or TRBV6-3 and J usage is TRBJ2-7; TRBD2 matches at 9 bases. This CDR3 spans 15 amino acids. Trimming took 0 bases from V and 4 from J; bases not matched to a gene: 4. Per the germline V gene, CDR1 is MNHEY and CDR2 is SVGEGT. The sequenced part of the CDR3 DNA is TGTGCCAGCAGTTACTCGGTTAGCGGGAGTTACGAG. This gives the protein CASSYSVSGSYE. The complete CDR3 reads CASSYSVSGSYEQYF.

On this clone: The read ends 3 residues early relative to the CDR3; the germline J gene fills the gap. The gene calls are TRBV19 and TRBJ2-1; 14 bases are a match to TRBD2. The CDR3 totals 16 residues. The ends lost 5 bases at V and 6 bases at J; junction bases unmatched: 6. CDR1 is LNHDA and CDR2 is SQIVND in the germline V gene (reference sequence). Partial CDR3 DNA: TGTGCCAGTAGTGGGCAGACTAGCGGGAGGGCCAATGAG. Its translation: CASSGQTSGRANE. The full CDR3 is CASSGQTSGRANEQFF.

To note about this clone: The read terminates 3 residues ahead of where the CDR3 ends, so the germline J gene completes it. The chain links TRBV12-5 to TRBJ2-1; D uncertain. The V end was cut by 5 bases, the J end by 3 bases, with 5 bases between. Looked up from germline, CDR1 is LGHNT and CDR2 is FRNRAP. The CDR3 totals 12 residues. Partial CDR3 DNA: TGTGCTAGTGGTCCAGGCTACAATGAG. It specifies CASGPGYNE. The whole CDR3 protein reads CASGPGYNEQFF. Filled out from reference TRBV12-5 and TRBJ2-1, the complete variable domain reads DARVTQTPRHKVTEMGQEVTMRCQPILGHNTVFWYRQTMMQGLELLAYFRNRAPLDDSGMPKDRFSAEMPDATLATLKIQPSEPRDSAVYFCASGPGYNEQFFGPGTRLTVL.

As for this clone: Sequencing ends 3 residues short of the CDR3 end; the germline J gene provides the rest. This sequence joins TRBV19 and TRBJ1-2, with a tentative D call TRBD1 (5 bases). V was shortened by 4 bases and J by 3 bases, with 6 bases between the two germline ends. Germline V CDR1 and CDR2: LNHDA, SQIVND (reference sequence). CDR3 size: 12 residues. CDR3 sequence reads: CASSRGDYGYTF. The covered CDR3 bases are TGTGCCAGTAGTAGAGGGGACTATGGC. The full variable domain, in which reference TRBV19 and TRBJ1-2 provide the parts outside the CDR3, is DGGITQSPKYLFRKEGQNVTLSCEQNLNHDAMYWYRQDPGQGLRLIYYSQIVNDFQKGDIAEGYSVSREKKESFPLTVTSAQKNPTAFYLCASSRGDYGYTFGSGTRLTVV.

About this clone itself: The CDR3 end lies 3 residues beyond the end of the read and is filled in from the germline J gene. This chain joins TRBV30 and TRBJ1-1; 8 nucleotides align to TRBD1. This CDR3 comprises 13 residues. Germline V gene data show CDR1 as GTSNPN and CDR2 as SVGIG (reference sequence). J was trimmed by 3 bases and V by 2 bases; bases with no gene match: 2. CDR3 region: CAWSPQGDTEAFF. The CDR3 bases that were read are TGTGCCTGGAGTCCACAGGGGGACACTGAA.

As to this clone: The read halts 3 residues ahead of the CDR3 end, with the missing end drawn from the germline J gene. V and J are TRBV19 and TRBJ2-2; tentatively, D is TRBD2 (6 bases). Germline assignment: CDR1 LNHDA and CDR2 SQIVND (reference sequence). V was trimmed by 2 bases and J by 4 bases, leaving 14 bases between them. This CDR3 is built from 16 residues. CDR3 DNA (partial): TGTGCCAGTAGTATATTCGGAGGGCCGAGCACCGGGGAG. As protein: CASSIFGGPSTGE. The full CDR3 reads CASSIFGGPSTGELFF.

Remarks on this clone: The missing CDR3 end, 3 residues past where the read stops, is filled in from the germline J gene. The chain recombines TRBV19 with TRBJ2-5; D remains ambiguous. The V end was cut by 4 bases, the J end by 0 bases, with 12 bases between. The germline V gene has CDR1 LNHDA and CDR2 SQIVND (reference sequence). The length of the CDR3 is 15 residues. CDR3: CASSTSQMYQETQYF. CDR3 bases read: TGTGCCAGTAGTACGTCTCAGATGTACCAAGAGACC.

The CDR3 loop reads CASSPGVAGGLNEQFF. The CDR3 DNA, read in part, is TGTGCCAGCAGCCCGGGGGTAGCGGGGGGGCTCAATGAG. The chain combines TRBV4-2 with TRBJ2-1; 11 bases agree with TRBD2. The read stops 3 residues short of the end of the CDR3; the missing end is completed from the germline J gene. The CDR3 sequence is 16 residues long. Germline V lookup: CDR1 LGHNA, CDR2 YNFKEQ. V trimming: 4 bases; J trimming: 6 bases; junction bases outside the gene matches: 8.

Worth noting for this clone: The observed sequence ends 3 residues before the CDR3 terminus, with the missing tail filled in from the germline J gene. This chain links TRBV4-1 with TRBJ2-2; D may be TRBD1 or TRBD2 (5 bases each). Germline assignment: CDR1 MGHRA and CDR2 YSYEKL. The CDR3 is 16 amino acids. V was trimmed by 3 bases and J by 2 bases, leaving 13 bases between them. The CDR3 loop is CASSQRGDANTGELFF. CDR3 bases read: TGCGCCAGCAGCCAGAGGGGCGATGCAAACACCGGGGAG.

For this clone: Sequencing ends 3 residues short of the CDR3 end; the germline J gene provides the rest. This chain joins TRBV30 and TRBJ2-2; 7 nucleotides align to TRBD1. Germline assignment: CDR1 GTSNPN and CDR2 SVGIG (reference sequence). V shed 3 bases, J shed 2 bases, and the junction held 3 bases outside the gene matches. This CDR3 region has 14 residues. The CDR3 loop reads CAWRRDSNTGELFF. CDR3 bases read: TGTGCCTGGAGAAGGGACAGCAACACCGGGGAG.

Turning to this clone: The read falls 3 residues short of the CDR3 end, and the missing part is taken from the germline J gene. The chain recombines TRBV20-1 with TRBJ2-3; D is possibly TRBD1 (6 bases). Germline CDR1 and CDR2: DFQATT and SNEGSKA (reference sequence). The CDR3 runs 13 residues. Partial CDR3 DNA: TGCAGTGCTAACCCGGACAGAGGAGAGACG. This sequence encodes CSANPDRGET. The complete CDR3 reads CSANPDRGETQYF.

Remarks on this clone: The read ends 3 residues shy of where the CDR3 ends; the end is completed using the germline J gene. The gene calls are TRBV7-8 and TRBJ1-2, with D uncertain. The V and J ends lost 5 bases and 3 bases respectively, with 16 bases between them. This CDR3 comprises 15 residues. Germline V gene lookup returns CDR1 SGHVS and CDR2 FQNEAQ. CDR3 DNA, as far as it was read: TGTGCCAGCAGCCTAGGGAGGGCAAGAGACTATGGC. It encodes CASSLGRARDYG. The whole CDR3 sequence reads CASSLGRARDYGYTF.

About this clone itself: The read finishes 3 residues shy of the CDR3 end, and the germline J gene is used to complete it. The V call is TRBV12-3 or TRBV12-4, the J call TRBJ2-1, with 8 bases fitting TRBD2. Trimming cost V 7 bases and J 2 bases; bases outside gene matches: 7. The CDR3 has 15 residues. Here the CDR3 reads CASIDSGEAYNEQFF. Incomplete CDR3 DNA: TGTGCCAGCATCGATAGCGGGGAAGCCTACAATGAG.

A note on this clone: Coverage ceases 3 residues before the CDR3 finishes, and the germline J gene fills in the end. V gene TRBV19 combines with J gene TRBJ2-4; D may be TRBD1 (5 bases). The germline V and J ends were trimmed by 4 bases and 0 bases, with 13 bases remaining between them. This CDR3 is 16 amino acids long. Germline V gives CDR1 LNHDA, CDR2 SQIVND (reference sequence). CDR3 bases read: TGTGCCAGTAGTAACACAGGTGGCACAGCCAAAAACATT. Its protein is CASSNTGGTAKNI. The entire CDR3 reads CASSNTGGTAKNIQYF.

Regarding this clone: Read data end 3 residues before the CDR3 end; the end is taken from the germline J gene. The sample carries other DNA sequences with the same CDR3. J is TRBJ1-3 and V is TRBV14; a possible D gene is TRBD1 (5 bases). Germline lookup yields CDR1 SGHDN and CDR2 FVKESK. The CDR3 spans 14 residues. Partial CDR3 DNA: TGTGCCAGCAGCCAAGAGCACGGGGGAAGCACA. Translation gives CASSQEHGGST. The entire CDR3 sequence reads CASSQEHGGSTIYF.

As to this clone: The read finishes 3 residues shy of the CDR3 end, and the germline J gene is used to complete it. This sequence joins TRBV12-3 or TRBV12-4 and TRBJ2-1; 11 bases match TRBD2. The ends lost 6 bases at V and 0 bases at J; junction bases unmatched: 4. There are 16 residues in the CDR3. The CDR3 spells CASSRLAGGSYNEQFF. CDR3 DNA (partial): TGTGCCAGCAGCCGTCTAGCGGGAGGCTCCTACAATGAG.

As regards this clone: Read coverage stops 3 residues before the CDR3 terminus; the germline J gene supplies the remainder. The chain employs TRBV7-2 and TRBJ1-2, with D tentatively TRBD1 (6 bases). Germline V lookup: CDR1 SGHTA, CDR2 FQGNSA. This CDR3 is 14 amino acids long. Partial CDR3 DNA: TGTGCCAGCAGCCCCTGGGAAGGGGGAGATACC. The encoded protein is CASSPWEGGDT. The full CDR3 reads CASSPWEGGDTYTF.